This is a list of T cell receptor beta chains from one sample in a study of T cells in Graves' hyperthyroidism and ophthalmopathy. MiXCR was run by TCRdb on the multiplex PCR reads, yielding one entry per CDR3 protein. The profile covers 600,000 or so distinct CDR3 sequences, with 14% appearing a single time and 7.1% taken by the ten largest. Material for sequencing was blood. These receptors came from a woman under 30 with Graves' ophthalmopathy. Each CDR3 is given with its conserved first and last residue.

v_gene	j_gene	len	CDR3aa
TRBV27	TRBJ2-5	17	CASSLSYRGRGQETQYF
TRBV2	TRBJ2-6	16	CASSGGGGGGANVLTF
TRBV14	TRBJ2-7	14	CASSQEAGWHEQYF
TRBV9	TRBJ1-6	16	CASSVAESSYNSPLHF
TRBV10-3	TRBJ2-7	12	CAISEETYEQYF
TRBV28	TRBJ1-5	13	CASSLIWDQPQHF
TRBV4-2	TRBJ2-7	16	CASSQDGTGSSYEQYF
TRBV27	TRBJ2-7	15	CASSLLTGDSYEQYF
TRBV7-3	TRBJ2-5	15	CASSPVGTGGETQYF
TRBV27	TRBJ1-2	15	CASSLGQGKLYGYTF
TRBV5-1	TRBJ2-1	15	CASTAGDGPYNEQFF
TRBV27	TRBJ1-2	13	CASSFGGSMGYTF
TRBV12-3/TRBV12-4	TRBJ2-7	17	CASSFWSGLAGRYEQYF
TRBV7-6	TRBJ2-5	15	CASGKSSGMVETQYF
TRBV27	TRBJ1-2	13	CASSLTGYYGYTF
TRBV20-1	TRBJ2-1	16	CSARALLAGGGNEQFF
TRBV19	TRBJ2-1	17	CASSMELLEISYNEQFF
TRBV18	TRBJ2-2	17	CASSPSSGIGNTGELFF
TRBV5-1	TRBJ2-5	16	CASSLAPGTGMETQYF
TRBV11-2	TRBJ1-3	17	CASSLVASYFSGNTIYF
TRBV7-9	TRBJ2-3	16	CASSEKTGPSTDTQYF
TRBV15	TRBJ1-2	12	CAISYGEDGYTF
TRBV18	TRBJ1-2	16	CASSLETGSGNYGYTF
TRBV18	TRBJ2-5	17	CASSPSTSGIGGETQYF
TRBV11-3	TRBJ2-1	19	CASSLWLDPLTSGRYEQFF
TRBV6-1	TRBJ2-2	16	CASSEPGTENTGELFF
TRBV28	TRBJ2-1	14	CASSSSGSPREQFF
TRBV11-3	TRBJ2-3	16	CASSLGWDGGTDTQYF
TRBV19	TRBJ1-5	15	CASTTTGPSNQPQHF
TRBV29-1	TRBJ1-2	14	CSVAPTRPPYGYTF
TRBV9	TRBJ2-2	12	CASSVGDGELFF
TRBV24-1	TRBJ2-4	15	CATSGVIGGEDIQYF
TRBV11-1	TRBJ2-7	15	CASTLRTTGIDEQYF
TRBV3-1	TRBJ1-1	15	CASSQEGGANTEAFF
TRBV30	TRBJ2-1	12	CAWSSSYNEQFF
TRBV19	TRBJ2-2	14	CASSRTGWAGELFF
TRBV5-1	TRBJ2-7	15	CASSLDVGRTYEQYF
TRBV6-5	TRBJ2-7	15	CASSYTGTSSYEQYF
TRBV2	TRBJ2-1	14	CASSEREGLDEQFF
TRBV2	TRBJ2-6	15	CASSGSGSGANVLTF
TRBV4-3	TRBJ2-1	15	CASSQSTGLSDEQFF
TRBV27	TRBJ1-6	18	CASSPRTGGVVRNSPLHF
TRBV4-1	TRBJ2-1	15	CASRQTSGFYNEQFF
TRBV20-1	TRBJ1-5	15	CSARDPGTGNQPQHF
TRBV28	TRBJ2-7	16	CASSSGRTSFSYEQYF
TRBV20-1	TRBJ2-7	16	CSARDRGAVFSYEQYF
TRBV20-1	TRBJ2-1	17	CSARDGGTFSSYNEQFF
TRBV11-1	TRBJ2-5	15	CASSGRQGAGETQYF
TRBV12-3/TRBV12-4	TRBJ2-3	11	CASSPGGAQYF
TRBV4-1	TRBJ2-7	15	CASSQVPGVHNEQYF
TRBV18	TRBJ2-7	15	CASSPGAGEAGEQYF
TRBV28	TRBJ1-4	14	CASTPTGDNEKLFF
TRBV28	TRBJ2-5	14	CASSQLAGQETQYF